The rows below give T cell receptor beta chains drawn from one sample of a study of human T cells and chemical hapten exposure. From the RACE reads, TCRdb called clonotypes with MiXCR, one entry per CDR3 protein. The sample has around 99,000 distinct CDR3 sequences; 9.5% to 15% are singletons. The material was whole blood, obtained in connection with sensitization to the hapten diphenylcyclopropenone (DPC). All receptors derive from a woman in her 40s with alopecia areata. Some clones in this sample may be carry-over from other donors' samples. Each CDR3 is given with its conserved first and last residue. D genes are given only for firm matches.

TRBJ2-7 | TRBV29-1 | NA | CSVGSSYEQYF
TRBJ1-3 | TRBV7-2 | TRBD1 | CASSLIPDRGGNTIYF
TRBJ1-3 | TRBV18 | NA | CASSPQPYSGNTIYF
TRBJ2-7 | TRBV20-1 | NA | CSARRQPPEQYF
TRBJ1-1 | TRBV11-2 | NA | CASSEYTEAFF
TRBJ2-7 | TRBV18 | NA | CASSPSGVSYEQYF
TRBJ1-2 | TRBV9 | NA | CASSVAAREERGYTF
TRBJ2-3 | TRBV2 | TRBD2 | CASRKLAAGTDTQYF
TRBJ2-2 | TRBV7-9 | TRBD2 | CASSHPAGVSNTGELFF
TRBJ1-1 | TRBV20-1 | NA | CSARVVLGTEAFF
TRBJ1-1 | TRBV12-3/TRBV12-4 | TRBD1 | CASGRTGRLAFF
TRBJ2-1 | TRBV7-6 | NA | CASGGPYNEQFF
TRBJ1-3 | TRBV29-1 | NA | CSVEDPGGNTIYF
TRBJ1-6 | TRBV19 | NA | CASSIQLGRDSYNSPLHF
TRBJ2-3 | TRBV7-2 | NA | CASSRQGQRTTDTQYF
TRBJ1-3 | TRBV2 | NA | CASSGYSGNTIYF